The clone carrying this TCR beta chain was seen just once. These data are taken from a study of blood T cell repertoires in COVID-19. Study-wide background: The United States, Italy and Spain were the sources of the acute and convalescent COVID-19 samples. PBMCs, B-cell-depleted T cells, or T cells provided the cDNA or gDNA that made up the material.

V lost 6 bases and J lost 5, with 4 bases in between. The CDR3 is 11 residues long. Per the authors' pipeline: Estimation of nucleated cell counts was performed using reference gene primer amplification. Clones were sequenced by immunoSEQ multiplex PCR, and TCRdb holds only the in-frame ones, with some missing. V and J calls and clone size follow that table, whereas D and trimming were derived from the DNA. Found here are under 250,000 clones, 82% of them singletons; the top ten hold less than 15%. Sample: peripheral blood. This rearrangement joins TRBV12-3 or TRBV12-4 to TRBJ2-2; D is uncertain. This sequence was found in a woman aged 40 to 50 with acute or convalescent COVID-19. The DNA for the CDR3 is TGTGCCAGCAGCGAGACCGGGGAGCTGTTTTTT. This translates into CASSETGELFF.